This is a list of T cell receptor beta chains from one sample in a study of memory CD4+ T cells and cytomegalovirus serostatus. Profiling relied on immunoSEQ multiplex PCR, and the TCRdb table lists in-frame clones only, not all of them. The sample records 70,000 to 90,000 clones, around 80% being singletons. The material sequenced was memory CD4+ T cells from blood. All receptors come from an adult in good health and CMV-seropositive. Each CDR3 is given with its conserved first and last residue. D genes are given only for firm matches. The size entry is marked missing in some rows and otherwise reads once, few, many or a size class.

CASSDENTYEQYF,TGTGCCAGCAGTGACGAGAACACCTACGAGCAGTACTTC,.,TRBJ2-7,.,TRBV2
CASSLRRGEAFF,TGTGCCAGCAGCCTCCGGCGGGGTGAAGCTTTCTTT,.,TRBJ1-1,.,TRBV11-2
CASYPRFIYHQPQHF,TGTGCCAGCTATCCCCGTTTTATCTATCATCAGCCCCAGCATTTT,few,TRBJ1-5,.,TRBV28
CASSRDPNSPLHF,TGTGCTAGCAGCCGGGACCCTAATTCACCCCTCCACTTT,.,TRBJ1-6,.,TRBV7-7
CASSVGTSYNEQFF,TGTGCCAGCAGCGTAGGCACCTCCTACAATGAGCAGTTCTTC,.,TRBJ2-1,.,TRBV9
CAWRDGDSNQPQHF,TGTGCCTGGAGGGACGGTGATAGCAATCAGCCCCAGCATTTT,few,TRBJ1-5,.,TRBV30
CASSLKLARGNEQFF,TGCGCCAGCAGCTTAAAGCTAGCGAGGGGGAATGAGCAGTTCTTC,.,TRBJ2-1,.,TRBV5-1
CASSLNGQFTDTQYF,TGCGCCAGCAGCTTAAATGGACAGTTCACAGATACGCAGTATTTT,.,TRBJ2-3,.,TRBV5-1
CASSPPGGTSEINEQFF,TGTGCCAGCTCACCACCGGGAGGGACTAGCGAAATAAATGAGCAGTTCTTC,.,TRBJ2-1,TRBD2,TRBV18
CASSLQGINEQFF,TGTGCCAGCAGCTTACAGGGAATCAATGAGCAGTTCTTC,.,TRBJ2-1,.,TRBV11-3
CASSLLGQGGNYGYTF,TGTGCCAGCAGCTTATTAGGACAGGGTGGGAACTATGGCTACACCTTC,.,TRBJ1-2,TRBD1,TRBV7-9
CASSWGGRTEAFF,TGTGCCAGCTCGTGGGGGGGAAGGACTGAAGCTTTCTTT,.,TRBJ1-1,.,TRBV18
CASSLGLAGGDTGELFF,TGCGCCAGCAGCCTCGGACTAGCGGGAGGGGACACCGGGGAGCTGTTTTTT,once,TRBJ2-2,TRBD2,TRBV5-1
CASSLDRALENIQYF,TGTGCCAGCAGCTTGGACAGGGCCCTAGAAAACATTCAGTACTTC,.,TRBJ2-4,TRBD1,TRBV28
CASSLEGGPSGNTIYF,TGCGCCAGCAGCTTGGAAGGGGGGCCCTCTGGAAACACCATATATTTT,.,TRBJ1-3,.,TRBV5-1
CASSGTSGSPGELFF,TGTGCCAGCAGCGGGACTAGCGGGAGTCCCGGGGAGCTGTTTTTT,.,TRBJ2-2,TRBD2,TRBV6-1
CASTRGGSNQPQHF,TGTGCCAGCACTCGAGGGGGTAGCAATCAGCCCCAGCATTTT,few,TRBJ1-5,.,TRBV28
CASSYSRGATEAFF,TGTGCCAGCAGTTACTCTCGTGGGGCCACTGAAGCTTTCTTT,.,TRBJ1-1,.,TRBV6-6
CASSPRMLGKTQYF,TGTGCCAGCAGTCCCCGGATGTTGGGAAAGACCCAGTACTTC,.,TRBJ2-5,.,TRBV27
CASSTRVAYEQYF,TGTGCCAGTAGTACTAGGGTGGCCTACGAGCAGTACTTC,.,TRBJ2-7,.,TRBV19
CATSRKGHNQPQHF,TGTGCCACCAGCAGAAAGGGGCACAATCAGCCCCAGCATTTT,.,TRBJ1-5,.,TRBV15
CASSQDPSGGGDTQYF,TGTGCCAGCAGCCAAGATCCCAGCGGGGGTGGGGATACGCAGTATTTT,.,TRBJ2-3,TRBD2,TRBV4-2